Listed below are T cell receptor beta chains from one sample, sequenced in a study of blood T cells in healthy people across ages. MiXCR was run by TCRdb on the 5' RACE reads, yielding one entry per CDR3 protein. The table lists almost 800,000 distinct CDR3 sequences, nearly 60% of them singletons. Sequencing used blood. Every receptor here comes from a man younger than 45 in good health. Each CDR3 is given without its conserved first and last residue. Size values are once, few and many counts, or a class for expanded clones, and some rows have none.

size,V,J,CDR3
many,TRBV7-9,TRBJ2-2,ASSLVAVNTGELF
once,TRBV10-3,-,AISADPYNEQY
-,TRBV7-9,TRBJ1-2,ASSLDLQDGSNYGYT
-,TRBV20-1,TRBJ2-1,SAVAGGTPEQF
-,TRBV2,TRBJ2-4,VSSERGNAIQY
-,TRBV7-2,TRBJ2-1,ASSLGLGWDLYNEQF
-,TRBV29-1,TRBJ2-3,SVVTSADTQY
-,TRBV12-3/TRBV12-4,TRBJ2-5,ASSPRVGQETQY
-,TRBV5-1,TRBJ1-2,ASSSTSYGYT
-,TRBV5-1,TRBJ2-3,ASSPEGHSSTDTQY
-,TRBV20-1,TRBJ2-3,SAIGRLNTDTRY
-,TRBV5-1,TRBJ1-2,ASSLSLEGYT
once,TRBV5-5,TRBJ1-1,ASSLDPGGRAGAF
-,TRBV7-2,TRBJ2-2,ASNLSPGELF
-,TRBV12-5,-,ASGFSGSETQY
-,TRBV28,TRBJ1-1,ASTRQELTEAF
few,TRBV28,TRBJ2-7,ASSLRGFGDEQY
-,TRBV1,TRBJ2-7,TSSQDGRGLAYEQY
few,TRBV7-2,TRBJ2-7,ASSLGSPSYEQY
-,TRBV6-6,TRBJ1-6,ASNKNSPLH
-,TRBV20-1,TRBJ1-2,SARDRSSGGYGYT
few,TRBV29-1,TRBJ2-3,SVVGATIGSTDTQY
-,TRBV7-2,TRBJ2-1,ASSILGVTEQF
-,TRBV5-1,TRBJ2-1,ASSLGQETHNEQF
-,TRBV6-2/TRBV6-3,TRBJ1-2,ASSPLQATDRGPSGYT
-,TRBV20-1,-,SAVGQGVSYEQY
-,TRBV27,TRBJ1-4,VSSFTTTNEKLF
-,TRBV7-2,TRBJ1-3,ASSLAGFGNTIY
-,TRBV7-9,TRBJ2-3,ASSPNADTQY
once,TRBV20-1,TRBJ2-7,GARDKTGLNYEQY